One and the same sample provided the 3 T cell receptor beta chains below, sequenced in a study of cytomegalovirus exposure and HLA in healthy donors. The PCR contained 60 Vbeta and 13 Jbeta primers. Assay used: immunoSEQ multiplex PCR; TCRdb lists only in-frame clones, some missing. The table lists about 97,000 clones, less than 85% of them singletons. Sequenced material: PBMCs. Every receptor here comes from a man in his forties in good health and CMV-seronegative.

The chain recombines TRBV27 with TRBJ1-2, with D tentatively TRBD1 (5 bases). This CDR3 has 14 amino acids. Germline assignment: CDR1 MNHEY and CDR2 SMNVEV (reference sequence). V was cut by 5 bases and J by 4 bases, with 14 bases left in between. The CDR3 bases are TGTGCCAGCAGTCCCACGAGAAGGGGCTATGGCTACACCTTC. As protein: CASSPTRRGYGYTF.

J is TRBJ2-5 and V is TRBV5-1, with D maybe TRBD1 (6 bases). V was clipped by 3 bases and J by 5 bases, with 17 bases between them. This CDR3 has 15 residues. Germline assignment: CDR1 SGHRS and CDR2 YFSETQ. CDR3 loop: CASSSRWGRRETQYF. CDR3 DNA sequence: TGCGCCAGCAGCTCCAGGTGGGGGCGCCGGGAGACCCAGTACTTC.

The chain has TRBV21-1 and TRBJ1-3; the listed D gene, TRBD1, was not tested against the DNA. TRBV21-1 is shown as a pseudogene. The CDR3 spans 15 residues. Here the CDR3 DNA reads TGTGCCAGCAGCAAAGATGCAGGGGCTGGAAACACCATATATTTT. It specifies CASSKDAGAGNTIYF.